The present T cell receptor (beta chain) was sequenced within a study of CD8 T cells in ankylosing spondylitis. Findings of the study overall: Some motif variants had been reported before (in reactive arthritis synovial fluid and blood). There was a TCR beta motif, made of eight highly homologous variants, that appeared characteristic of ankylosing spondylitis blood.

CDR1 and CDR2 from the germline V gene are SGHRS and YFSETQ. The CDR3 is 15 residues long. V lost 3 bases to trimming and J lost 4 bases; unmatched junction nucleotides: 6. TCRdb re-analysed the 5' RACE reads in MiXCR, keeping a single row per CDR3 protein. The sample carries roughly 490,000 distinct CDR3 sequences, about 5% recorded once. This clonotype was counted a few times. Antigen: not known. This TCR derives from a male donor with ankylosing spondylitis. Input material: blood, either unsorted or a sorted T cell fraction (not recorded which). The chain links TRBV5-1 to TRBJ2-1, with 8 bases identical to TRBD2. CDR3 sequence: CASSSNSGTYNEQFF. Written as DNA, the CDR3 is TGCGCCAGCAGCTCTAATAGCGGGACTTACAATGAGCAGTTCTTC.